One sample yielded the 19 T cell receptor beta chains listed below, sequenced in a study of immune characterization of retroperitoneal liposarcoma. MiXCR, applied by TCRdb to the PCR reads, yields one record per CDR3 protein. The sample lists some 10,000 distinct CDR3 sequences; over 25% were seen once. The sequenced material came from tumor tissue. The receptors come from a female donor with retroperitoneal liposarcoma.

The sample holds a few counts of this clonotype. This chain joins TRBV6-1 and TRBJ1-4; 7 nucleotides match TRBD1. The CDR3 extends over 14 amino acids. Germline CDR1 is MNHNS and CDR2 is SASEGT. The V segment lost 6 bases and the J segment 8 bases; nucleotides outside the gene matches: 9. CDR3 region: CASSLQGRREKLFF. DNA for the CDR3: TGTGCCAGCAGCTTACAGGGGAGGCGGGAAAAACTGTTTTTT.

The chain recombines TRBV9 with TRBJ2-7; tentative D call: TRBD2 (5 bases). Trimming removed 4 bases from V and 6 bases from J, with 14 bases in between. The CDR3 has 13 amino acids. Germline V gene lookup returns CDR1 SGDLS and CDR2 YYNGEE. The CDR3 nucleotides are TGTGCCAGCAGCCCCACCTTAGAGGGCGAGCAGTACTTC. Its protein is CASSPTLEGEQYF.

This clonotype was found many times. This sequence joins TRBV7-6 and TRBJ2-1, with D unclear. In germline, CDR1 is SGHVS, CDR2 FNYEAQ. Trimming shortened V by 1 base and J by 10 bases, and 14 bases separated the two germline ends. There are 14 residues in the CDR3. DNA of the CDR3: TGTGCCAGCAGCTTAGAAGTCCAGTTCGCCGAGCAGTTCTTC. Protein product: CASSLEVQFAEQFF.

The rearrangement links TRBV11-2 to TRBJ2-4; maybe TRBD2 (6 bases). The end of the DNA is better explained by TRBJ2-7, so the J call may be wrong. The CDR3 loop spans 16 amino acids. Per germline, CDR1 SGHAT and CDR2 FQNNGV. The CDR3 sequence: CASSLIRQGGNYEQYF. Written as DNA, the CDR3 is TGTGCCAGCAGCTTAATTAGGCAGGGAGGAAACTACGAGCAGTACTTC.

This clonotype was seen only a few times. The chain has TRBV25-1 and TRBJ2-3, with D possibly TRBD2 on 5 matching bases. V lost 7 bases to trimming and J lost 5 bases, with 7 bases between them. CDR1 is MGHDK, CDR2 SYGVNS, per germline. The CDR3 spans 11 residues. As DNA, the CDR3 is TGTGCCAGCACCGCGGGAGATACGCAGTATTTT. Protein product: CASTAGDTQYF.

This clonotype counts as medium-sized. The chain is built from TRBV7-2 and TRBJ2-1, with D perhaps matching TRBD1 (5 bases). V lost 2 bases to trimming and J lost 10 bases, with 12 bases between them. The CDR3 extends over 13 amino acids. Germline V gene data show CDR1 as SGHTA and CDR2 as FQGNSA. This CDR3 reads CASSLSRVYEQFF. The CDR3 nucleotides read TGTGCCAGCAGCTTATCCAGGGTATACGAGCAGTTCTTC.

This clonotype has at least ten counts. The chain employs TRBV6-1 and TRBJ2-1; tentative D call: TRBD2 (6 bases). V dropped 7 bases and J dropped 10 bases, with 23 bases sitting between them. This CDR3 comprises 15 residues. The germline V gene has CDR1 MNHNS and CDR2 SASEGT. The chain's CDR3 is CASTPTSRSSYEQFF. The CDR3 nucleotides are TGTGCCAGCACCCCCACTAGCCGGAGCTCCTACGAGCAGTTCTTC.

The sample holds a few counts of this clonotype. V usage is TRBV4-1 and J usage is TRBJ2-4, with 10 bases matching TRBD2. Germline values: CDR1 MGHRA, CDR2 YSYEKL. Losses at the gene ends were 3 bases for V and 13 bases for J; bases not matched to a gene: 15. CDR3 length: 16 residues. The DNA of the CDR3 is TGCGCCAGCAGCCACCCTAGCGGGAGAGGCGACAATGAGCAGTACTTC. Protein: CASSHPSGRGDNEQYF.

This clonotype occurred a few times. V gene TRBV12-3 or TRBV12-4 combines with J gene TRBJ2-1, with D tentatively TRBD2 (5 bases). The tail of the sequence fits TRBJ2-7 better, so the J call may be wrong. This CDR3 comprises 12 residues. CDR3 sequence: CASSLVPGEQYF. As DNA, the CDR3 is TGTGCCAGCAGTTTAGTGCCGGGGGAGCAGTACTTC.

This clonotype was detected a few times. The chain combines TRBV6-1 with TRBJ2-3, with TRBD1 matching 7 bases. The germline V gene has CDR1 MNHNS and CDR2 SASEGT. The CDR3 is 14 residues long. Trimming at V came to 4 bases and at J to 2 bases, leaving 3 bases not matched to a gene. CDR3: CASSVDRATDTQYF. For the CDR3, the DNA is TGTGCCAGCAGTGTTGACAGGGCCACAGATACGCAGTATTTT.

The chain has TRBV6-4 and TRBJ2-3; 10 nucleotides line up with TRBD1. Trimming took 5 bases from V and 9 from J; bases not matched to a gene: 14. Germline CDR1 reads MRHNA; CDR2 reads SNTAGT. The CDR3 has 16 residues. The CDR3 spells CASSRSGTGVSETQYF. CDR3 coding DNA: TGTGCCAGCAGTAGGTCCGGGACAGGGGTCTCTGAGACGCAGTATTTT.

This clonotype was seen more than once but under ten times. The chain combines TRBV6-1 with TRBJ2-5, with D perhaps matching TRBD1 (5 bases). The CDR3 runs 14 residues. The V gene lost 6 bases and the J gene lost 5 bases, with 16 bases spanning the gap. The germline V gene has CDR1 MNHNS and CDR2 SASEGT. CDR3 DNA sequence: TGTGCCAGCAGGAAAGGCAGGGCATGGGAGACCCAGTACTTC. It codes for CASRKGRAWETQYF.

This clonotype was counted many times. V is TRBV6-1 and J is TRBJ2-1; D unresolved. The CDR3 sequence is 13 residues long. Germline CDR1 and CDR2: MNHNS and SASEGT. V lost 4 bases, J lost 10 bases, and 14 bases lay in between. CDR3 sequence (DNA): TGTGCCAGCAGTGTCTCTTCAGGCTACGAGCAGTTCTTC. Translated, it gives CASSVSSGYEQFF.

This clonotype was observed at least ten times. CDR3 sequence reads: CASRFSGGYTDTQYF. The CDR3 DNA reads TGTGCCAGCAGATTTAGCGGGGGATACACAGATACGCAGTATTTT. The gene calls are TRBV6-1 and TRBJ2-3; TRBD2 matches 9 bases. CDR3 length: 15 residues. From germline, CDR1 is MNHNS and CDR2 SASEGT. The V gene end was trimmed by 6 bases and the J gene end by 2 bases; junction bases not matched to a gene: 6.

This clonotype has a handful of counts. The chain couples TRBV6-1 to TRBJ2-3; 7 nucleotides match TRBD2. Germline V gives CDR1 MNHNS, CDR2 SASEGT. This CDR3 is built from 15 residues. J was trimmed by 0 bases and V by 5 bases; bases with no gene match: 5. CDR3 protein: CASSTAGGSTDTQYF. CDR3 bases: TGTGCCAGCAGTACCGCCGGGGGGAGCACAGATACGCAGTATTTT.

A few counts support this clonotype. The CDR3 here is CASSDTVERSPLHF. CDR3 bases: TGTGCCAGCAGTGACACAGTCGAGCGGTCCCCCCTCCACTTT. This chain links TRBV6-1 with TRBJ1-6, with D hard to call. The germline CDR1 and CDR2 sequences are MNHNS and SASEGT. This CDR3 is built from 14 residues. The V end lost 3 bases, the J end lost 13 bases, and 16 bases lay between the germline ends.

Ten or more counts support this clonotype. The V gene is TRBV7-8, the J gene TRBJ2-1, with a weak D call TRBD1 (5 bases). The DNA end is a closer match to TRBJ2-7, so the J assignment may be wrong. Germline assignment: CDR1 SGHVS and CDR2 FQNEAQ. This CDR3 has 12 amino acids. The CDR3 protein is CASSFPRAEQYF. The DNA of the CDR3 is TGTGCCAGCAGCTTTCCCAGGGCCGAGCAGTACTTC.

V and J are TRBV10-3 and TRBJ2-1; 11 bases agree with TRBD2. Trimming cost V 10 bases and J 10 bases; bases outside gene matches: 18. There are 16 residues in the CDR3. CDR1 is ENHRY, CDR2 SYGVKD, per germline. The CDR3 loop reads CATKPSSGRPGYEQFF. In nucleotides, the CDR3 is TGTGCCACCAAACCTTCTAGCGGGAGGCCAGGTTACGAGCAGTTCTTC.

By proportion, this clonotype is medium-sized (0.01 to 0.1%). The CDR3, as DNA: TGTGCCAGCAGCTTACAGCCCGGGACAGGGACTACCGGGACGCAGTTGGTGCAGTTCTTC. Its protein is CASSLQPGTGTTGTQLVQFF. The V call is TRBV7-6, the J call TRBJ2-1; 9 bases are shared with TRBD1. J gave up 12 bases and V 2 bases, and 26 bases lay outside the gene matches. Germline V gene data show CDR1 as SGHVS and CDR2 as FNYEAQ. CDR3 length: 20 residues.